The source of this T cell receptor (beta chain) is a study of blood T cell repertoires in COVID-19. Study-wide context: In each case, the material was cDNA or gDNA derived from T cells, B-cell-depleted T cells, or PBMCs.

The CDR3 sequence is 14 residues long. V gave up 5 bases and J gave up 2 bases; unmatched junction bases: 1. Germline V CDR1 and CDR2: MNHEY, SVGAGI. In the study's own analysis: Amplification of reference gene primers provided the estimated nucleated cell counts. The method was immunoSEQ multiplex PCR; TCRdb's version includes in-frame clones alone and lacks a portion of them. D and trimming were read from the DNA, whereas the V and J calls and clone size are those reported in that table. The sample contains hundreds of thousands of clones, 88% of which appear only once. Participant ages covered about 18 to 89 years across about 22 US areas. Assignment of participants to cohorts was predicated upon participant-reported clinical history.

The sample was PBMCs or T cells enriched from blood (not recorded which). The chain employs TRBV6-5 and TRBJ1-5; the match to TRBD1 covers 9 bases. This clonotype was sampled from a woman aged 50 to 60 who had recovered from COVID-19. CDR3 sequence reads: CASSTGGGNQPQHF. CDR3 coding DNA: TGTGCCAGCAGTACAGGGGGCGGCAATCAGCCCCAGCATTTT.